This T cell receptor beta chain was identified in a study of blood T cell repertoires in COVID-19. The wider study: The samples span acute and convalescent COVID-19 from the United States, Italy and Spain. In each case, the material was cDNA or gDNA derived from T cells, B-cell-depleted T cells, or PBMCs.

Authors' methods: Scientists estimated how many nucleated cells there were by amplifying reference gene primers. Clones were sequenced by immunoSEQ multiplex PCR, and TCRdb holds only the in-frame ones, with some missing. Clonal size and the V and J genes are those of that table, whereas D and trimming came from the DNA. The data show 200,000 to 250,000 clones, around 90% seen once. In germline, CDR1 is ENHRY, CDR2 SYGVKD. CDR3 length: 13 amino acids. V lost 9 bases and J lost 1, with 10 bases in between. The chain couples TRBV10-3 to TRBJ1-5; D unclear. The source of this sequence is a man in his sixties who had recovered from COVID-19. Sequencing was carried out using peripheral blood. The CDR3 sequence: CAISPGSNQPQHF. CDR3 coding DNA: TGTGCCATTTCTCCGGGAAGCAATCAGCCCCAGCATTTT.